Listed below are T cell receptor beta chains from one sample, sequenced in a study of T cell clonotyping in hematopoietic cell transplantation. Repertoires were generated with immunoSEQ multiplex PCR, while TCRdb's copy carries only in-frame clones and drops some. Of approximately 30,000 clones listed, approximately 86% are singletons. The sample here was peripheral blood mononuclear cells, taken before stem cell transplant. The receptor set was obtained from a man between 40 and 49 years old with acute myeloid leukemia. Some clones in this sample may be carry-over from other donors' samples. Each CDR3 is given with its conserved first and last residue. A D gene is named only where the DNA matches it firmly. Not every row has a clone size; where given, it reads once, few, many or a size class.

j_gene | abundance | d_gene | v_gene | CDR3aa | CDR3nt
TRBJ2-3 | . | . | TRBV5-1 | CASSPGWGVVLTDTQYF | TGCGCCAGCAGCCCAGGCTGGGGGGTAGTCCTCACAGATACGCAGTATTTT
TRBJ2-7 | . | . | TRBV7-8 | CASSPGLASYEQYF | TGTGCCAGCAGCCCTGGACTTGCCTCCTACGAGCAGTACTTC
TRBJ2-1 | . | TRBD1 | TRBV28 | CASHDRENEQFF | TGTGCCAGCCACGACAGGGAGAATGAGCAGTTCTTC
TRBJ2-6 | . | . | TRBV7-2 | CASSFGRSGANVLTF | TGTGCCAGCAGCTTCGGTCGTTCTGGGGCCAACGTCCTGACTTTC
TRBJ2-7 | once | TRBD1 | TRBV27 | CASSFLVGTGKGYEQYF | TGTGCCAGCAGTTTTCTGGTTGGGACAGGGAAAGGTTACGAGCAGTACTTC
TRBJ2-3 | . | TRBD1 | TRBV19 | CASSPGQGADTQYF | TGTGCCAGTAGCCCGGGACAGGGTGCCGATACGCAGTATTTT
TRBJ2-3 | . | TRBD2 | TRBV2 | CASSEAGGFADTQYF | TGTGCCAGCAGTGAAGCGGGGGGGTTTGCAGATACGCAGTATTTT
TRBJ1-1 | . | . | TRBV28 | CASSLIQGTEAFF | TGTGCCAGCAGTCTTATACAGGGTACTGAAGCTTTCTTT
TRBJ1-5 | . | . | TRBV30 | CAWSPRVGQPQHF | TGTGCCTGGAGCCCTCGGGTCGGACAGCCCCAGCATTTT
TRBJ2-1 | . | . | TRBV2 | CASSEDRGIGRLEQFF | TGTGCCAGCAGTGAAGATCGGGGGATTGGCCGGTTGGAGCAGTTCTTC
TRBJ2-7 | . | TRBD1 | TRBV28 | CASSYLTGGLEEQYF | TGTGCCAGCAGTTATTTAACAGGGGGTCTCGAGGAGCAGTACTTC
TRBJ1-5 | . | . | TRBV2 | CASSVIHWSNQPQHF | TGTGCCAGCAGTGTTATTCACTGGAGCAATCAGCCCCAGCATTTT
TRBJ2-7 | . | . | TRBV30 | CAWSGQGGSEQYF | TGTGCCTGGAGCGGACAGGGCGGGAGCGAGCAGTACTTC
TRBJ1-1 | . | . | TRBV7-9 | CASSLVGGNTEAFF | TGTGCCAGCAGCTTAGTTGGAGGGAACACTGAAGCTTTCTTT
TRBJ2-7 | . | . | TRBV13 | CASSSHGGGSYEQYF | TGTGCCAGCAGCTCCCACGGAGGAGGCTCCTACGAGCAGTACTTC
TRBJ2-3 | . | TRBD1 | TRBV2 | CASSGTATDTQYF | TGTGCCAGCAGCGGGACAGCGACAGATACGCAGTATTTT
TRBJ2-3 | . | TRBD2 | TRBV7-2 | CASSLAGRGGIADTQYF | TGTGCCAGCAGCTTAGCGGGGCGGGGGGGCATCGCAGATACGCAGTATTTT
TRBJ2-7 | once | . | TRBV12-1 | CASSCYEQYF | TGTGCCAGCAGCTGCTACGAGCAGTACTTC
TRBJ2-2 | . | . | TRBV30 | CAYPGLPGGTGELFF | TGTGCCTACCCGGGACTCCCTGGTGGGACCGGGGAGCTGTTTTTT
TRBJ2-7 | . | . | TRBV13 | CASSLGRHPYEQYF | TGTGCCAGCAGCTTAGGACGACACCCGTACGAGCAGTACTTC
TRBJ2-7 | . | . | TRBV11-2 | CASSLALDNSYEQYF | TGTGCCAGCAGCTTGGCACTAGATAATTCCTACGAGCAGTACTTC
TRBJ1-2 | . | . | TRBV18 | CASSSDRNYGYTF | TGTGCCAGCTCGTCTGACAGAAACTATGGCTACACCTTC
TRBJ2-7 | . | TRBD2 | TRBV28 | CASSLPGGGEQYF | TGTGCCAGCAGTCTTCCGGGGGGGGGCGAGCAGTACTTC
TRBJ1-4 | . | TRBD1 | TRBV4-2 | CASSSGGQGGEKLFF | TGTGCCAGCAGCTCTGGGGGACAGGGGGGTGAAAAACTGTTTTTT
TRBJ1-2 | . | . | TRBV7-6 | CASSSTGTPLGYTF | TGTGCCAGCAGCTCGACCGGGACACCCCTTGGCTACACCTTC
TRBJ2-1 | . | . | TRBV7-3 | CASSLQQESSYNEQFF | TGTGCCAGCAGCTTACAGCAGGAAAGCTCCTACAATGAGCAGTTCTTC
TRBJ1-1 | once | . | TRBV7-8 | CASSLTTRTEAFF | TGTGCCAGCAGCTTAACGACAAGGACTGAAGCTTTCTTT
TRBJ1-1 | . | . | TRBV28 | CATKTTGTEAFF | TGTGCCACCAAAACTACTGGGACTGAAGCTTTCTTT
TRBJ2-7 | . | . | TRBV28 | CASSLITGAAYEQYF | TGTGCCAGCAGTTTAATTACGGGGGCTGCCTACGAGCAGTACTTC
TRBJ2-1 | few | TRBD1 | TRBV6-6 | CASRAGTGGNEQFF | TGTGCCAGCAGAGCCGGGACAGGGGGCAATGAGCAGTTCTTC
TRBJ2-7 | . | TRBD1 | TRBV2 | CASNRGLSYEQYF | TGTGCCAGCAACAGGGGGCTATCCTACGAGCAGTACTTC
TRBJ2-1 | . | TRBD2 | TRBV7-9 | CASSLGGRGTYEQFF | TGTGCCAGCAGCTTAGGGGGGAGGGGTACCTATGAGCAGTTCTTC
TRBJ2-6 | . | . | TRBV11-3 | CASSLGGSGANVLTF | TGTGCCAGCAGCCTAGGGGGTTCTGGGGCCAACGTCCTGACTTTC
TRBJ1-2 | . | . | TRBV23-1 | CASREGTLDYGYTF | TGCGCCAGCAGAGAGGGGACACTCGACTATGGCTACACCTTC
TRBJ2-2 | . | . | TRBV2 | CASSATGREGTGELFF | TGTGCCAGCAGCGCGACGGGACGTGAGGGCACCGGGGAGCTGTTTTTT
TRBJ1-5 | . | TRBD1 | TRBV2 | CASMRDRGLDQPQHF | TGTGCCAGCATGAGGGACAGGGGGCTAGATCAGCCCCAGCATTTT
TRBJ2-3 | . | TRBD2 | TRBV5-4 | CASSSGVRTDTQYF | TGTGCCAGCAGCAGCGGGGTCCGCACAGATACGCAGTATTTT
TRBJ1-1 | . | . | TRBV5-4 | CASSLALEGLTEAFF | TGTGCCAGCAGCTTGGCCTTGGAAGGGCTGACTGAAGCTTTCTTT
TRBJ1-2 | . | TRBD1 | TRBV5-1 | CASSLLGTGHGYTF | TGCGCCAGCAGCTTGCTCGGGACAGGGCATGGCTACACCTTC